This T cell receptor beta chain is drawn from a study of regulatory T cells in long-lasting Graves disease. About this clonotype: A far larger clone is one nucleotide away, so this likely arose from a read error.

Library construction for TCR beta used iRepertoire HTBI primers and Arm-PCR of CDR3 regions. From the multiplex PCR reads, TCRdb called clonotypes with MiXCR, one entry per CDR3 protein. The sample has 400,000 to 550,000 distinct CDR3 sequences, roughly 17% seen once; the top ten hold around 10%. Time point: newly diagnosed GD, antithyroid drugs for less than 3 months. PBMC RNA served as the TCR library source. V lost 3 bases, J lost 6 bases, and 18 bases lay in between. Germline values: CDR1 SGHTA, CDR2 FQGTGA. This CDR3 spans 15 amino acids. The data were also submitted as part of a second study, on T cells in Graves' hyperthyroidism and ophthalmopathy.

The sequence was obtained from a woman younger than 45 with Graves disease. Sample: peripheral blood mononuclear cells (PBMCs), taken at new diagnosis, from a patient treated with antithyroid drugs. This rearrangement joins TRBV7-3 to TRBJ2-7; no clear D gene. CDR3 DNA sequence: TGTGCCAGCAGCTTGAGGTCGATGGGTTCCGGCGAGCAGTACTTC. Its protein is CASSLRSMGSGEQYF.